These T cell receptor beta chains were read from a single sample in a study of cytomegalovirus exposure and HLA in healthy donors. Repertoires were generated with immunoSEQ multiplex PCR, while TCRdb's copy carries only in-frame clones and drops some. The table shows about 130,000 clones, with 80% occurring only once. The sequenced material came from PBMCs. The source of these receptors is a man aged 25-45 years in good health and CMV-seropositive. CDR3s include the opening cysteine and the closing phenylalanine or tryptophan. D genes are given only for firm matches. The size field is filled for only some rows; it gives once, few, many or a size class.

cdr3_nt	cdr3_aa	clone_size	d_call	v_call	j_call
TGCGCCAGCAGCTTGGTTTCGGGCAGGGAAACTGAAGCTTTCTTT	CASSLVSGRETEAFF	-	-	TRBV5-1	TRBJ1-1
TGTGCCAGCCGGGACACACCGAACACTGAAGCTTTCTTT	CASRDTPNTEAFF	-	-	TRBV19	TRBJ1-1
TGCGCCAGCAGAACAGGACAGGAAGAGACCCAGTACTTC	CASRTGQEETQYF	-	TRBD1	TRBV5-1	TRBJ2-5
TGCGCCAGCAGCCCACGACTAGCGGGGGGGCCTGGGGAGACCCAGTACTTC	CASSPRLAGGPGETQYF	-	TRBD2	TRBV4-1	TRBJ2-5
TGTGCCAGCAGACGACTAGCGGGGGGCCTAAACACCGGGGAGCTGTTTTTT	CASRRLAGGLNTGELFF	-	TRBD2	TRBV7-8	TRBJ2-2
TGCAGCGTTGAAGTAGCGGGGTCCCACAATGAGCAGTTCTTC	CSVEVAGSHNEQFF	once	TRBD2	TRBV29-1	TRBJ2-1
TGTGCCAGCAGTGAAGGAAAATTTCGGACAGGGGTTGGTGGCTACACCTTC	CASSEGKFRTGVGGYTF	-	TRBD1	TRBV2	TRBJ1-2
TGCGCCAGCAGGGGGACAGGGGGCGAGCAGTACTTC	CASRGTGGEQYF	once	TRBD1	TRBV10-1	TRBJ2-7
TGTGCCAGCAGCTTAGATTCAGCGGCCTCTGGGGCCAACGTCCTGACTTTC	CASSLDSAASGANVLTF	-	-	TRBV5-4	TRBJ2-6
TGCGCCAGCAGCTTGGTCCGCGGGACAGGGTTGGCTGAAGCTTTCTTT	CASSLVRGTGLAEAFF	-	TRBD1	TRBV5-1	TRBJ1-1
TGTGCCAGCAGTGAGGAGGGGAGGACTGAAGCTTTCTTT	CASSEEGRTEAFF	-	-	TRBV25-1	TRBJ1-1
TGTGCCAGCAGTGGAAACAGAGTGCATCAGCCCCAGCATTTT	CASSGNRVHQPQHF	-	-	TRBV6-4	TRBJ1-5
TGCAGCGTTGAAGCCCCCGGGGGGCCGGCTGAAGCTTTCTTT	CSVEAPGGPAEAFF	once	-	TRBV29-1	TRBJ1-1
TGTGCCAGCAGCTGGGGAGCGGGGGGCCTTCGGAATACGCAGTATTTT	CASSWGAGGLRNTQYF	-	TRBD2	TRBV5-6	TRBJ2-3
TGTGCCAGCAGCTTACAAGGGGGAACTGAAGCTTTCTTT	CASSLQGGTEAFF	-	-	TRBV7-6	TRBJ1-1
TGTGCCAGCAGCTTAGACGGGAGAAACTACGAGCAGTACTTC	CASSLDGRNYEQYF	-	-	TRBV11-3	TRBJ2-7
TGCGCCAGCAGTCAATCTAAGACAGGGGCCAATGGGCCCAGGACCCATTATGGCTACACCTTC	CASSQSKTGANGPRTHYGYTF	-	TRBD1	TRBV23-1	TRBJ1-2
TGTGCCAGCAGCTCCAGGGGGCCCTACGAGCAGTACTTC	CASSSRGPYEQYF	-	TRBD1	TRBV7-8	TRBJ2-7
TGTGCCAGCAGTTTAACAGAGTATCAGCCCCAGCATTTT	CASSLTEYQPQHF	few	-	TRBV2	TRBJ1-5
TGTGCCAGCACCAGAGGGACTAGCGGGAGGAATGAGCAGTTCTTC	CASTRGTSGRNEQFF	-	TRBD2	TRBV6-5	TRBJ2-1
TGCGGGTTAAAAGCAGGGGGACCGGGCGGGACGGATGAGCAGTTCTTC	CGLKAGGPGGTDEQFF	-	-	TRBV29-1	TRBJ2-1
TGTGCCAGCAGCTCTAGACGGGGGGCAAAAGCTTTCTTT	CASSSRRGAKAFF	few	-	TRBV21-1	TRBJ1-1
TGTGCCAGCAGCTTCGACCAAGAGACCCAGTACTTC	CASSFDQETQYF	-	-	TRBV7-2	TRBJ2-5
TGCGCCAGCACTTTATCGGACAGCCTGAACACTGAAGCTTTCTTT	CASTLSDSLNTEAFF	-	-	TRBV5-1	TRBJ1-1
TGTGCCAGCAGCAACCACAGGGTTTATGGCTACACCTTC	CASSNHRVYGYTF	-	-	TRBV6-1	TRBJ1-2
TGTGCCAGCATATCCGGGTATGAAGCTTTCTTT	CASISGYEAFF	once	-	TRBV6-6	TRBJ1-1
TGTGCCTGGAGTTCCCCAGCGGGGGGGCGATATACGCAGTATTTT	CAWSSPAGGRYTQYF	few	TRBD2	TRBV30	TRBJ2-3
TGTGCCAGCAGCTTGGATTACGAGAGCTCCTATAATTCACCCCTCCACTTT	CASSLDYESSYNSPLHF	-	-	TRBV5-6	TRBJ1-6
TGTGCCAGCAGCCGAGACAGTTACTATGGCTACACCTTC	CASSRDSYYGYTF	-	-	TRBV5-4	TRBJ1-2
TGTGCCAGTAGTATCATCGGCGGTTACGAGCAGTACTTC	CASSIIGGYEQYF	-	-	TRBV19	TRBJ2-7
TGTGCCAGCAGCCCGACGACAGGGTACAATGAGCAGTTCTTC	CASSPTTGYNEQFF	-	TRBD1	TRBV14	TRBJ2-1
TGTGCCAGCTCACCACCGGAGGGCACAGATACGCAGTATTTT	CASSPPEGTDTQYF	few	-	TRBV18	TRBJ2-3
TGCGCCAGCAGCCTCCCTTGGCCTGTGAACACTGAAGCTTTCTTT	CASSLPWPVNTEAFF	-	-	TRBV4-1	TRBJ1-1
TGCGCCAGCAGCCAATTTAGGAGAGGGAAAAACACTGAAGCTTTCTTT	CASSQFRRGKNTEAFF	-	-	TRBV4-1	TRBJ1-1
TGTGCCAGCAGCTTAGGGGACAGGGAGGGAGAGACCCAGTACTTC	CASSLGDREGETQYF	-	TRBD1	TRBV7-6	TRBJ2-5
TGTGCCAGCAGCCCTCGGGGGGGCAGATCCTACGAGACCCAGTACTTC	CASSPRGGRSYETQYF	-	TRBD2	TRBV5-4	TRBJ2-5
TGTGCCAGCAGCCCCTCCCCAGGGGCGGGGAACACTGAAGCTTTCTTT	CASSPSPGAGNTEAFF	-	-	TRBV27	TRBJ1-1
TGTGCCAGCAGTGTACCCCCTGCGGGGGGGGACACTGAAGCTTTCTTT	CASSVPPAGGDTEAFF	-	-	TRBV2	TRBJ1-1
TGTGCCAGCGCAGGCAGCCCACCCTATGGCTACACCTTC	CASAGSPPYGYTF	-	-	TRBV28	TRBJ1-2
TGTGCCAGCAGCCAAGAAACAGGGGGGACTGAAGCTTTCTTT	CASSQETGGTEAFF	-	TRBD1	TRBV14	TRBJ1-1
TGTGCCTCCAAGCAAGGGTCTAGCGGGGCCCAAGAGACCCAGTACTTC	CASKQGSSGAQETQYF	-	TRBD2	TRBV10-3	TRBJ2-5
TGTGCCACCAGCAGAGATCGGAGGTTCGCCGGGGAGCTGTTTTTT	CATSRDRRFAGELFF	-	-	TRBV15	TRBJ2-2
TGCAGCGTAGCCGGGACAGGGGGACAGTACTTC	CSVAGTGGQYF	-	TRBD1	TRBV29-1	TRBJ2-7
TGTGCCAGCAGAAATCCGAGGGTCCATGAGCAGTTCTTC	CASRNPRVHEQFF	once	-	TRBV7-9	TRBJ2-1